This entry lists 13 T cell receptor beta chains sequenced from one sample in a study of T-cell memory formation after mild COVID-19. Each CDR3 protein is one row after TCRdb ran MiXCR on the 5' RACE reads. In the table there are 300,000 to 400,000 distinct CDR3 sequences, approximately 29% of which are singletons. Source material: PBMCs or a T cell subset sorted from them (not recorded which). The source is an adult woman who had mild COVID-19 (a few samples of this study predate the infection). Cell type and time point are not known.

The chain has TRBV10-3 and TRBJ1-5; TRBD1 aligns across 11 bases. The CDR3 loop spans 16 amino acids. V shed 0 bases, J shed 8 bases, and the junction held 6 bases outside the gene matches. CDR1 ENHRY and CDR2 SYGVKD come from the germline V gene. The CDR3 loop reads CAISESGTGGNKPQHF. CDR3 nucleotides: TGTGCCATCAGTGAGTCCGGGACAGGGGGAAATAAGCCCCAGCATTTT.

The J gene is TRBJ1-2, the V gene TRBV5-1; 8 bases match TRBD1. The CDR3 extends over 14 amino acids. Per the germline V gene, CDR1 is SGHRS and CDR2 is YFSETQ. With V trimmed by 4 bases and J by 2 bases, 4 bases remained unmatched. In DNA form, the CDR3 reads TGCGCCAGCAGCGTACAGGGGGACAACTATGGCTACACCTTC. Its translation: CASSVQGDNYGYTF.

V and J are TRBV29-1 and TRBJ2-5; D is uncertain. Germline V CDR1 and CDR2: SQVTM, ANQGSEA. V was cut by 8 bases and J by 1 base, with 14 bases left in between. CDR3 length: 13 residues. CDR3 region: CSSRPGSQETQYF. Here the CDR3 DNA reads TGCAGCTCCCGCCCCGGGTCCCAAGAGACCCAGTACTTC.

This clonotype came up a few times. The chain couples TRBV7-6 to TRBJ1-1, with TRBD1 as a possible D gene (5 bases). The germline CDR1 and CDR2 sequences are SGHVS and FNYEAQ. The CDR3 loop spans 16 amino acids. Trimming took off 5 bases at V and 3 bases at J, with 19 bases between the two ends. CDR3 nucleotides: TGTGCCAGCAGCCCGGGACGGAGGGCGACGGACACTGAAGCTTTCTTT. Translation: CASSPGRRATDTEAFF. The full variable domain, in which reference TRBV7-6 and TRBJ1-1 provide the parts outside the CDR3, is GAGVSQSPRYKVTKRGQDVALRCDPISGHVSLYWYRQALGQGPEFLTYFNYEAQQDKSGLPNDRFSAERPEGSISTLTIQRTEQRDSAMYRCASSPGRRATDTEAFFGQGTRLTVV.

This clonotype was observed at least ten times. The chain carries TRBV7-3 and TRBJ2-5; tentative D call: TRBD2 (5 bases). CDR1 is SGHTA and CDR2 is FQGTGA in the germline V gene. CDR3 length: 13 amino acids. V lost 5 bases to trimming and J lost 3 bases, with 10 bases between them. CDR3 sequence: CASSRGLEETQYF. The CDR3 DNA is TGTGCCAGCAGCCGAGGACTGGAAGAGACCCAGTACTTC.

The J gene is TRBJ2-1, the V gene TRBV25-1, with D perhaps matching TRBD1 (5 bases). The CDR3 contains 13 residues. In germline, CDR1 is MGHDK, CDR2 SYGVNS. V lost 4 bases and J 12 bases, leaving 16 bases between the germline ends. The CDR3 DNA reads as TGTGCCAGCAGTGTAGGACAAGCTGGTGGGCAGTTCTTC. Residues: CASSVGQAGGQFF. Together with reference TRBV25-1 and TRBJ2-1, the CDR3 gives the full variable domain: EADIYQTPRYLVIGTGKKITLECSQTMGHDKMYWYQQDPGMELHLIHYSYGVNSTEKGDLSSESTVSRIRTEHFPLTLESARPSHTSQYLCASSVGQAGGQFFGPGTRLTVL.

This clonotype was picked up a small number of times. The chain links TRBV7-8 to TRBJ1-4; D is uncertain. V was cut by 5 bases and J by 7 bases, with 8 bases left in between. CDR1 is SGHVS and CDR2 is FQNEAQ in the germline V gene. The CDR3 is made up of 12 amino acids. CDR3: CASSLFSEKLFF. The CDR3 DNA is TGTGCCAGCAGCCTATTTAGTGAAAAACTGTTTTTT.

The V gene is TRBV4-2, the J gene TRBJ1-2, with 11 bases identical to TRBD1. Germline lookup yields CDR1 LGHNA and CDR2 YNFKEQ. V lost 5 bases to trimming and J lost 4 bases; unmatched junction nucleotides: 6. The CDR3 consists of 15 residues. DNA for the CDR3: TGTGCCAGCAGCGACCGGGACAGGGGGAGCTATGGCTACACCTTC. It specifies CASSDRDRGSYGYTF.

This clonotype has just a few counts. This chain uses TRBV12-3 or TRBV12-4 with TRBJ1-4; TRBD1 is a possible D gene (5 bases). Trimming shortened V by 5 bases and J by 8 bases, and 15 bases separated the two germline ends. The CDR3 is made up of 14 amino acids. The CDR3 sequence: CASSQQVISEKLFF. CDR3 in DNA: TGTGCCAGCAGTCAACAGGTCATCAGCGAAAAACTGTTTTTT.

The rearrangement links TRBV29-1 to TRBJ1-2, with D perhaps TRBD1 (6 bases). Looked up from germline, CDR1 is SQVTM and CDR2 is ANQGSEA. The CDR3 consists of 12 residues. V lost 2 bases and J 4 bases, leaving 8 bases between the germline ends. This chain's CDR3 is CSVERTAYGYTF. CDR3 coding DNA: TGCAGCGTTGAAAGGACAGCCTATGGCTACACCTTC. Filled out from reference TRBV29-1 and TRBJ1-2, the complete variable domain reads SAVISQKPSRDICQRGTSLTIQCQVDSQVTMMFWYRQQPGQSLTLIATANQGSEATYESGFVIDKFPISRPNLTFSTLTVSNMSPEDSSIYLCSVERTAYGYTFGSGTRLTVV.

This chain uses TRBV7-9 with TRBJ2-1; TRBD2 matches at 10 bases. The CDR3 consists of 19 residues. J was trimmed by 5 bases and V by 5 bases; bases with no gene match: 18. Germline CDR1 reads SEHNR; CDR2 reads FQNEAQ (reference sequence). CDR3 sequence reads: CASSGGRRTSGSVNNEQFF. The CDR3 DNA reads TGTGCCAGCAGCGGGGGGCGCCGGACTAGCGGCTCTGTGAACAATGAGCAGTTCTTC. Variable domain in full (rest from reference TRBV7-9 and TRBJ2-1): DTGVSQNPRHKITKRGQNVTFRCDPISEHNRLYWYRQTLGQGPEFLTYFQNEAQLEKSRLLSDRFSAERPKGSFSTLEIQRTEQGDSAMYLCASSGGRRTSGSVNNEQFFGPGTRLTVL.

There are a few counts of this clonotype. This chain connects TRBV4-2 to TRBJ2-5, with D perhaps being TRBD1 or TRBD2 (5 bases each). Germline V CDR1 and CDR2: LGHNA, YNFKEQ. The CDR3 runs to 15 residues. Trimming pared 4 bases from V and 2 bases from J, leaving 14 bases between. The CDR3 is CASSPGSSGQETQYF. CDR3 sequence (DNA): TGTGCCAGCAGCCCAGGGAGTTCGGGGCAAGAGACCCAGTACTTC.

The chain links TRBV7-2 to TRBJ2-3; tentative D call: TRBD2 (6 bases). The ends were cut back, 6 bases at V and 0 bases at J, with 16 bases in the middle. Germline CDR1 reads SGHTA; CDR2 reads FQGNSA. The CDR3 covers 16 residues. CDR3 sequence (DNA): TGTGCCAGCAGTCGAGCTCGACTAGATAGCACAGATACGCAGTATTTT. This codes for CASSRARLDSTDTQYF.